The entry below describes one T cell receptor beta chain. The data are from a study of glioma-infiltrating T cells. Amplification of TCR alpha and beta CDR3 regions from RNA used iRepertoire nested multiplex PCR. TCRdb redid the calling of the multiplex PCR reads with MiXCR, one entry per CDR3 protein. The sample yields about 140,000 distinct CDR3 sequences, approximately 40% seen once. Germline lookup yields CDR1 MNHNS and CDR2 SASEGT. The V gene end was trimmed by 7 bases and the J gene end by 7 bases; junction bases not matched to a gene: 7. The CDR3 length is 14 residues. The TCR originated in a human donor with low-grade glioma or glioblastoma, undergoing nonglioma brain surgery, or in good health (not recorded which). This chain connects TRBV6-1 to TRBJ1-6, with 7 bases matching TRBD1. Input material: glioma tissue, nonneoplastic brain tissue, or PBMCs (not recorded which). The CDR3 loop reads CASNDGTENSPLHF. The CDR3 nucleotides are TGTGCCAGCAACGATGGGACAGAAAATTCACCCCTCCACTTT.